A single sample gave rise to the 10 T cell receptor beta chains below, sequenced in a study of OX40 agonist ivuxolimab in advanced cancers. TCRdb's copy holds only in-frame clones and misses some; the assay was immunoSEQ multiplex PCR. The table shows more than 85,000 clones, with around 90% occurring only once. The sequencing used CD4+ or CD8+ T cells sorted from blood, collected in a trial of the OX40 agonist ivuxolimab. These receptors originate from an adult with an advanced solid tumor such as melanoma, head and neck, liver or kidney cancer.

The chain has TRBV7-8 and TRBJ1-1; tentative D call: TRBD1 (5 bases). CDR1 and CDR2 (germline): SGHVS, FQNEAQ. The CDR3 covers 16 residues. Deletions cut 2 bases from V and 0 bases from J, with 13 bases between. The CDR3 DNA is TGTGCCAGCAGCTTAAATACGGGGCCGTTGAACACTGAAGCTTTCTTT. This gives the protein CASSLNTGPLNTEAFF.

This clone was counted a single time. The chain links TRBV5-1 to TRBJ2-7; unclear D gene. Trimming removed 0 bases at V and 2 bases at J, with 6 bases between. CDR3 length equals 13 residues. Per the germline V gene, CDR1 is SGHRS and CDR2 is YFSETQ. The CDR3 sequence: CASSLVGPYEQYF. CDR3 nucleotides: TGCGCCAGCAGCTTGGTAGGGCCCTACGAGCAGTACTTC.

The CDR3 DNA sequence: TGTGCCAGTAGTGCGATGTGGGGGGGACCGGGCACTGAAGCTTTCTTT. Residues: CASSAMWGGPGTEAFF. The rearrangement joins TRBV19 to TRBJ1-1; D perhaps matches TRBD1 (5 bases). V dropped 5 bases and J dropped 4 bases, with 20 bases sitting between them. The length of the CDR3 is 16 residues. Germline CDR1 is LNHDA and CDR2 is SQIVND (reference sequence).

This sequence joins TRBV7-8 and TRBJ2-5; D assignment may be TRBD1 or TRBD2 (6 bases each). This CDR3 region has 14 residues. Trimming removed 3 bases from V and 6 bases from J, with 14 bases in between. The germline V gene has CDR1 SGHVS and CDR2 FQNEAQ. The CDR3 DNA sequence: TGTGCCAGCAGCTTGGGGGGCACGAAGAAGACCCAGTACTTC. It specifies CASSLGGTKKTQYF.

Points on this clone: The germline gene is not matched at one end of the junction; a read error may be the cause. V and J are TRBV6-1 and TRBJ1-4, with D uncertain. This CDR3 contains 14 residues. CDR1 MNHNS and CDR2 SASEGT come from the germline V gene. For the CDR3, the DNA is TGTGCCAGCAGGGAAGGGTCTTCTAATGAAAAACTGTTTTTT. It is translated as CASREGSSNEKLFF.

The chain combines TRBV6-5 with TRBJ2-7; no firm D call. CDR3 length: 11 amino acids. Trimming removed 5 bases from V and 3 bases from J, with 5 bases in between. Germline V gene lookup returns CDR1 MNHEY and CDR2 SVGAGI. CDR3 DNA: TGTGCCAGCAGTCGGAGCTACGAGCAGTACTTC. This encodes CASSRSYEQYF.

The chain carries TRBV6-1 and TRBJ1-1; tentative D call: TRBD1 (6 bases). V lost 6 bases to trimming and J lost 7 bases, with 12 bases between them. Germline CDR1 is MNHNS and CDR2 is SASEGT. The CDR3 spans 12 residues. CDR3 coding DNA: TGTGCCAGCAGGAAGACAGGTGGTGAAGCTTTCTTT. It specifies CASRKTGGEAFF.

The CDR3 DNA sequence: TGCGCCAGCAGCTTGGATTTTCCAGATACGCAGTATTTT. Translating gives CASSLDFPDTQYF. The rearrangement uses TRBV5-1 and TRBJ2-3; D remains unclear. The germline V and J ends were trimmed by 0 bases and 4 bases, with 6 bases remaining between them. CDR1 SGHRS and CDR2 YFSETQ come from the germline V gene. The CDR3 runs to 13 residues.

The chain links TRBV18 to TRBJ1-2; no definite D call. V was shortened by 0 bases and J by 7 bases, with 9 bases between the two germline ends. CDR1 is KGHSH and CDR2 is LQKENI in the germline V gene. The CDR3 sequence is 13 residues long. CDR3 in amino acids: CASSPPPRAGYTF. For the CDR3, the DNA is TGTGCCAGCTCACCACCGCCGAGGGCTGGCTACACCTTC. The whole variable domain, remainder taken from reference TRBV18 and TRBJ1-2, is NAGVMQNPRHLVRRRGQEARLRCSPMKGHSHVYWYRQLPEEGLKFMVYLQKENIIDESGMPKERFSAEFPKEGPSILRIQQVVRGDSAAYFCASSPPPRAGYTFGSGTRLTVV.

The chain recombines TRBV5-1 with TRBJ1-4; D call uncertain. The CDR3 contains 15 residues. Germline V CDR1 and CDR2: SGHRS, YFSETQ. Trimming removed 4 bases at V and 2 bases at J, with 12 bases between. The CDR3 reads CASSPGFSTNEKLFF. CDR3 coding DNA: TGCGCCAGCAGCCCGGGATTTTCGACTAATGAAAAACTGTTTTTT.